The present TCR beta chain was sequenced within a study of T cells in Graves' hyperthyroidism and ophthalmopathy. The CDR3 covers 17 residues. V lost 4 bases to trimming and J lost 0 bases; unmatched junction nucleotides: 7. CDR1 and CDR2 from the germline V gene are SGHTA and FQGTGA. Diagnostic assessment was based on clinical symptoms, serum thyroxine and TRAb, thyroid ultrasound and orbital computed tomography. Fresh peripheral blood, 7.5 to 10 ml of it, supplied the PBMCs. Regions amplified from RNA transcripts were the TCR beta CDR3 regions. First-round RT-PCR targeting the TCR CDR3 was performed with the HTBI primer set. One entry per CDR3 protein results from TCRdb running MiXCR on the multiplex PCR reads. The sample shows more than 450,000 distinct CDR3 sequences, just under 20% of them seen only once.

V is TRBV7-3 and J is TRBJ2-3, with 10 bases that match TRBD1. The source is a man aged 35 to 55 with Graves' ophthalmopathy. Sequencing was carried out using blood. DNA of the CDR3: TGTGCCAGCAGCTCTGGACAGGGGGAACCTAGCACAGATACGCAGTATTTT. Residues: CASSSGQGEPSTDTQYF.